This T cell receptor (beta chain) came from a study of blood T cell repertoires in COVID-19. The wider study: Italy, Spain and the United States were the sources of the convalescent and acute COVID-19 samples. T cells, B-cell-depleted T cells, or PBMCs supplied cDNA or gDNA.

Trimming cost V 4 bases and J 6 bases; bases outside gene matches: 15. The CDR3 is 17 amino acids. Per the germline V gene, CDR1 is LGHNA and CDR2 is YSLEER. In the original workflow: Reference gene primer amplification gave estimated nucleated cell counts. Data came from immunoSEQ multiplex PCR; TCRdb stores just in-frame clones and leaves some out. Clone size and the V and J calls come from that table; the DNA yielded D and trimming. The sample records some 170,000 clones, about 88% being singletons. Participant ages covered about 18 to 100 years across 20 to 30 US areas. The genes are TRBV4-3 and TRBJ2-3; 8 bases fit TRBD1. The receptor was isolated from a human donor with acute COVID-19. The donor label of this sample is uncertain. Material for sequencing was PBMCs or T cells enriched from blood (not recorded which). CDR3: CASSLLATGAVGDTQYF. CDR3 in DNA: TGCGCCAGCAGCCTTCTAGCGACAGGGGCGGTAGGGGATACGCAGTATTTT.